Below, 18 T cell receptor beta chains from the same sample are listed, as sequenced in a study of T cells expressing NK-cell markers. TCRdb re-called the 5' RACE reads, yielding one record per CDR3 amino acid sequence without DNA. This sample lists some 500,000 distinct CDR3 sequences; its ten largest clones have roughly 1.4%. The specimen sequenced was blood T cells: a sorted CD56 or NKG2C T cell subset, CD4+ or CD8+ T cells, or bulk PBMC T cells (not recorded which). These receptors all stem from a woman aged 45 to 65 in good health.

The chain carries TRBV19 and TRBJ2-1; the D gene TCRdb calls, TRBD2, cannot be checked with no DNA. The CDR3 extends over 13 amino acids. The germline CDR1 and CDR2 sequences are LNHDA and SQIVND (reference sequence). The CDR3 sequence is CASSMREGNEQFF.

The gene calls are TRBV6-5 and TRBJ1-1. CDR1 and CDR2 (germline): MNHEY, SVGAGI. This CDR3 spans 15 amino acids. This CDR3 reads CASSQNQDQSTEAFF.

V is TRBV7-8 and J is TRBJ2-1; TCRdb designates TRBD2, a call that cannot be tested without DNA. Germline V lookup: CDR1 SGHVS, CDR2 FQNEAQ. The CDR3 length is 18 residues. CDR3: CASSSNIGTSGTYNEQFF. Full variable domain (rest looked up from reference TRBV7-8 and TRBJ2-1): GAGVSQSPRYKVAKRGQDVALRCDPISGHVSLFWYQQALGQGPEFLTYFQNEAQLDKSGLPSDRFFAERPEGSVSTLKIQRTQQEDSAVYLCASSSNIGTSGTYNEQFFGPGTRLTVL.

The J gene is TRBJ1-2, the V gene TRBV20-1; as DNA is missing, the TRBD1 call by TCRdb cannot be tested. Germline CDR1 and CDR2: DFQATT and SNEGSKA (reference sequence). The CDR3 covers 13 residues. The CDR3 sequence is CSATTGDFYGYTF.

The gene calls are TRBV2 and TRBJ2-7; absent DNA, TCRdb's TRBD1 call cannot be checked. This CDR3 has 14 residues. Germline assignment: CDR1 SNHLY and CDR2 FYNNEI. CDR3 sequence: CASAAGTPSYEQYF.

The J gene is TRBJ2-7, the V gene TRBV4-1; TCRdb proposes TRBD2, but this gene call is untestable without DNA. The CDR3 has 16 residues. Germline CDR1 MGHRA, CDR2 YSYEKL. This CDR3 is CASSQPTSGRWYEQYF.

CDR3 in amino acids: CASSRMSGRHYEQYF. The J gene is TRBJ2-7, the V gene TRBV9; the TCRdb D gene call, TRBD2, has no DNA to confirm it. Germline V gene sequence: CDR1 SGDLS, CDR2 YYNGEE. The CDR3 contains 15 residues.

V gene TRBV5-6 combines with J gene TRBJ2-2; the D call of TRBD2 rests on TCRdb alone, since no DNA is present to check it. The CDR3 covers 17 residues. Germline V gene data show CDR1 as SGHDT and CDR2 as YYEEEE. The CDR3 is CASSLAGTSRNTGELFF.

This chain links TRBV28 with TRBJ1-3. CDR3 length: 14 residues. The germline V gene encodes CDR1 MDHEN and CDR2 SYDVKM. The CDR3 loop is CASTLLGNGNTIYF.

The V call is TRBV27, the J call TRBJ2-7; the TCRdb call, TRBD2, lacks DNA for checking. The CDR3 runs to 16 residues. Germline V CDR1 and CDR2: MNHEY, SMNVEV (reference sequence). CDR3 amino acids: CASSSTILAGGRPQYF.

V gene TRBV4-1 combines with J gene TRBJ2-2; the TRBD2 assignment by TCRdb is unverifiable without DNA. Per the germline V gene, CDR1 is MGHRA and CDR2 is YSYEKL. This CDR3 has 15 residues. CDR3 amino acids: CASSQREGDTGELFF.

V usage is TRBV5-1 and J usage is TRBJ1-1; the D call from TCRdb, TRBD1, cannot be confirmed without DNA. The CDR3 sequence is 15 residues long. CDR1 is SGHRS, CDR2 YFSETQ, per germline. CDR3 loop: CASGTGDRFGTEAFF.

This sequence joins TRBV9 and TRBJ2-1; as DNA is missing, the TRBD2 call by TCRdb cannot be tested. Germline CDR1 is SGDLS and CDR2 is YYNGEE. The CDR3 is made up of 15 amino acids. The CDR3 sequence: CASSPGLAGSNEQFF.

The chain combines TRBV4-1 with TRBJ2-2. This CDR3 comprises 17 residues. Per the germline V gene, CDR1 is MGHRA and CDR2 is YSYEKL. CDR3 sequence: CASSQESWTQNTGELFF.

The chain joins TRBV11-2 to TRBJ2-1; TCRdb's assignment of TRBD2 cannot be checked, as there is no DNA. The CDR3 extends over 15 amino acids. Germline lookup yields CDR1 SGHAT and CDR2 FQNNGV. The CDR3 protein is CASSSSTSSQGEQFF. Complete variable domain (other parts from reference TRBV11-2 and TRBJ2-1): EAGVAQSPRYKIIEKRQSVAFWCNPISGHATLYWYQQILGQGPKLLIQFQNNGVVDDSQLPKDRFSAERLKGVDSTLKIQPAKLEDSAVYLCASSSSTSSQGEQFFGPGTRLTVL.

V is TRBV29-1 and J is TRBJ2-7. The CDR3 totals 13 residues. Germline CDR1 is SQVTM and CDR2 is ANQGSEA. The CDR3 here is CSVEVAGPYEQYF.

The chain recombines TRBV20-1 with TRBJ2-5; TCRdb names TRBD2, which stays unverified in the absence of DNA. The CDR3 spans 13 residues. Germline CDR1 and CDR2: DFQATT and SNEGSKA (reference sequence). CDR3 sequence reads: CSAARALGETQYF.

The chain uses TRBV20-1 and TRBJ2-5. The CDR3 loop spans 12 amino acids. The germline V gene has CDR1 DFQATT and CDR2 SNEGSKA (reference sequence). The CDR3 is CSATIGPETQYF.